Listed here are 11 T cell receptor beta chains from one sample, sequenced in a study of blood T cell repertoires in COVID-19. Assay used: immunoSEQ multiplex PCR; TCRdb lists only in-frame clones, some missing. The repertoire holds roughly 150,000 clones, with approximately 73% as singletons. The sample was peripheral blood. The receptors come from a man aged 55-75 years with acute or convalescent COVID-19.

CDR3: CASSFAGVNTHNEQFF. DNA of the CDR3: TGTGCCAGCAGTTTCGCGGGAGTAAACACCCACAATGAGCAGTTCTTC. This sequence joins TRBV28 and TRBJ2-1; 7 bases fit TRBD2. CDR3 length: 16 residues. With V trimmed by 3 bases and J by 5 bases, 10 bases remained unmatched. Germline V gene sequence: CDR1 MDHEN, CDR2 SYDVKM. The full variable domain, its missing parts supplied by reference TRBV28 and TRBJ2-1, is DVKVTQSSRYLVKRTGEKVFLECVQDMDHENMFWYRQDPGLGLRLIYFSYDVKMKEKGDIPEGYSVSREKKERFSLILESASTNQTSMYLCASSFAGVNTHNEQFFGPGTRLTVL.

The chain links TRBV19 to TRBJ1-1; TRBD1 is a possible D gene (6 bases). V was shortened by 4 bases and J by 4 bases, with 16 bases between the two germline ends. The CDR3 is 15 amino acids. Germline assignment: CDR1 LNHDA and CDR2 SQIVND (reference sequence). This CDR3 reads CASSTFGGQRTEAFF. CDR3 in DNA: TGTGCCAGTAGTACATTCGGGGGGCAGCGCACTGAAGCTTTCTTT.

This chain links TRBV7-3 with TRBJ2-2, with TRBD2 matching 9 bases. Germline CDR1 and CDR2: SGHTA and FQGTGA. This CDR3 spans 16 amino acids. J lost 7 bases, V lost 6 bases, and 12 bases had no gene match. The CDR3: CASRVAGVGSGGELFF. CDR3 nucleotide sequence: TGTGCCAGCAGGGTAGCGGGAGTCGGGTCCGGCGGGGAGCTGTTTTTT.

The chain combines TRBV5-1 with TRBJ1-3, with 7 positions matching TRBD1. V dropped 7 bases and J dropped 3; count of bases not matched to a gene: 7. CDR1 and CDR2 (germline): SGHRS, YFSETQ. The CDR3 length is 14 residues. CDR3 bases: TGCGCCAGCGCCACAGGGGTTGTTGGAAACACCATATATTTT. As protein: CASATGVVGNTIYF.

The table lists this clone with a few counts. The rearrangement links TRBV27 to TRBJ2-1; possibly TRBD2 for D (5 bases). This CDR3 has 14 residues. Per germline, CDR1 MNHEY and CDR2 SMNVEV (reference sequence). The V gene lost 3 bases and the J gene lost 5 bases, with 11 bases spanning the gap. The CDR3, as DNA: TGTGCCAGCAGTTTCCTGTCCGGGGACAATGAGCAGTTCTTC. It translates to CASSFLSGDNEQFF.

The genes are TRBV3-1 (or the pseudogene TRBV3-2) and TRBJ2-7; 15 positions match TRBD2. With 4 bases clipped from V and 3 bases from J, the junction kept 1 base outside the gene matches. CDR1 and CDR2 (germline): LGHDT, YNNKEL (reference sequence). There are 15 residues in the CDR3. The CDR3 DNA follows: TGTGCCAGCAGCCCGGGACTAGCGGGAGGCTACGAGCAGTACTTC. Residues: CASSPGLAGGYEQYF.

The count of this clone is one. J is TRBJ2-5 and V is TRBV3-1 (or the pseudogene TRBV3-2), with a weak D call TRBD1 (5 bases). The V gene lost 3 bases and the J gene lost 5 bases, with 10 bases spanning the gap. Germline loops: CDR1 LGHDT, CDR2 YNNKEL (reference sequence). CDR3 length: 13 residues. This CDR3 reads CASSQPGRETQYF. The CDR3 DNA reads as TGTGCCAGCAGCCAGCCAGGGCGGGAGACCCAGTACTTC.

The CDR3 coding sequence is TGTGCCAGCAGTTTGAAGAGTCGCACTGAAGCTTTCTTT. This translates into CASSLKSRTEAFF. V and J are TRBV27 and TRBJ1-1; no clear D gene. CDR3 length: 13 amino acids. The V and J ends lost 3 bases and 4 bases respectively, with 9 bases between them. CDR1 is MNHEY, CDR2 SMNVEV, per germline (reference sequence).

This sequence joins TRBV11-2 and TRBJ2-1, with 12 bases aligning to TRBD2. This CDR3 has 14 residues. After removal of 4 bases from V and 14 bases from J, the junction contained 9 bases not matched to a gene. CDR1 and CDR2 from the germline V gene are SGHAT and FQNNGV. The CDR3 is CASSSVASGRGKFF. In DNA form, the CDR3 reads TGTGCCAGCAGCTCAGTGGCTAGCGGGAGGGGTAAGTTCTTC.

V and J are TRBV28 and TRBJ2-4, with 12 bases that match TRBD2. The CDR3 has 17 amino acids. Germline values: CDR1 MDHEN, CDR2 SYDVKM. The ends lost 6 bases at V and 2 bases at J; junction bases unmatched: 8. The CDR3 region is CASRTSGRSRTKNIQYF. The CDR3 nucleotides are TGTGCCAGCAGGACTAGCGGGAGATCGCGGACCAAAAACATTCAGTACTTC.

The table lists this clone with a few counts. The chain recombines TRBV2 with TRBJ2-5; D is ambiguous. V lost 7 bases and J lost 2, with 11 bases in between. This CDR3 region has 13 residues. From germline, CDR1 is SNHLY and CDR2 FYNNEI. The CDR3 spells CASTQTFQETQYF. The CDR3 coding sequence is TGTGCCAGCACCCAGACATTTCAAGAGACCCAGTACTTC.